This T cell receptor beta chain appears in the sequencing data of a study of a mutant IDH1 vaccine in newly diagnosed glioma. Whole-study context: Treated patients had a mean age of 40.4 years and an approximately 62% male, around 38% female split. Patients were pretreated with radiotherapy, temozolomide, or both, mostly both.

Produced via immunoSEQ multiplex PCR; TCRdb's table is partial and in-frame only. The profile shows around 59,000 clones, about 91% of them singletons. Trimming removed 4 bases from V and 5 bases from J, with 4 bases in between. The germline V gene encodes CDR1 ENHRY and CDR2 SYGVKD. CDR3 size: 11 residues. The time point denotes: baseline, week 1 (first vaccination visit). Treatment indicated: pre-vaccination baseline after standard-of-care therapy. As for this clone: Other DNA sequences in the sample encode the same CDR3.

The source is a man in his forties or fifties with glioma. Sequencing used PBMCs, obtained from a glioma patient treated with radiotherapy, temozolomide or both. The genes are TRBV10-3 and TRBJ2-3; D is ambiguous. CDR3 sequence: CAISGRDTQYF. CDR3 bases: TGTGCCATCAGTGGGAGAGATACGCAGTATTTT.